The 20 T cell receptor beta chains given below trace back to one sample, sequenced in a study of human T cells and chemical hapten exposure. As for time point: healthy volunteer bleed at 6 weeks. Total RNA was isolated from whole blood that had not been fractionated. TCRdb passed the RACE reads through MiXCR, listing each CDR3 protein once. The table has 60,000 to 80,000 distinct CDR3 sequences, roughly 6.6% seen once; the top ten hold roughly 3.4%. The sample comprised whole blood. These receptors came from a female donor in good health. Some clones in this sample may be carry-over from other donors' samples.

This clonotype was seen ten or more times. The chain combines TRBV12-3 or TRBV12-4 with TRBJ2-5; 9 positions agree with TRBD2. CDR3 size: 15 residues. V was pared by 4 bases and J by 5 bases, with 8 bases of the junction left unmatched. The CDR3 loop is CASSSTSGPQETQYF. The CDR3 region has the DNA TGTGCCAGCAGTTCGACTAGCGGTCCGCAGGAGACCCAGTACTTC.

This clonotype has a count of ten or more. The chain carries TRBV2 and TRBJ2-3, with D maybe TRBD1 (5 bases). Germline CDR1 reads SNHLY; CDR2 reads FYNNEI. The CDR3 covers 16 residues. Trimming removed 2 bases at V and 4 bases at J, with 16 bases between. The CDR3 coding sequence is TGTGCCAGCAGTGAAAAATGGGGTCCACAGGCAGATACGCAGTATTTT. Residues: CASSEKWGPQADTQYF.

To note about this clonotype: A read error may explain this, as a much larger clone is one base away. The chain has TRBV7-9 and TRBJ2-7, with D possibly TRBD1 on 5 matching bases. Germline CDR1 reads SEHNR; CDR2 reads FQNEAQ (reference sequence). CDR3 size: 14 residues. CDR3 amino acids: CVSSLDSLPYEQYF. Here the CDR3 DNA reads TGTGTCAGCAGCTTAGACAGTCTCCCCTACGAGCAGTACTTC.

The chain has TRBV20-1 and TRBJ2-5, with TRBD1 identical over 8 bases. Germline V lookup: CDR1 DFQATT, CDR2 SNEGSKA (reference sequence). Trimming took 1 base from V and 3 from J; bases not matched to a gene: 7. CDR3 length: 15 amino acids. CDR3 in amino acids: CSARVQGAQEETQYF. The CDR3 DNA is TGCAGTGCTAGAGTCCAGGGGGCGCAAGAAGAGACCCAGTACTTC.

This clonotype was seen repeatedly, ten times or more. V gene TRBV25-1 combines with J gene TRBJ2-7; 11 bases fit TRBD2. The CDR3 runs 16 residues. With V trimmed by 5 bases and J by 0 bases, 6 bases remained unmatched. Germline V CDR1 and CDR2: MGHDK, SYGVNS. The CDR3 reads CASSNGTSGFSYEQYF. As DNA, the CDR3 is TGTGCCAGCAGTAACGGGACTAGCGGTTTCTCCTACGAGCAGTACTTC.

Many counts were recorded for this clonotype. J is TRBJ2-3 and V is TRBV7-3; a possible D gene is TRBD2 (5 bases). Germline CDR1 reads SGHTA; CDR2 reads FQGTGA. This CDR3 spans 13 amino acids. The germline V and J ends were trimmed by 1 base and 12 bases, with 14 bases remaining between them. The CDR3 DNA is TGTGCCAGCAGCTTAAGGCTGGACTCGTCTCAGTATTTT. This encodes CASSLRLDSSQYF.

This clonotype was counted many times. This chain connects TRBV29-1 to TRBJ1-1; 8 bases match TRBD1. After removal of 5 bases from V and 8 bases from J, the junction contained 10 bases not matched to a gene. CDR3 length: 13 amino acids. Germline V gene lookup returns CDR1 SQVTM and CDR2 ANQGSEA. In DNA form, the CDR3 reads TGCAGCGTTCAGGGGGCCCCGTTCGAGGAAGCTTTCTTT. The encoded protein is CSVQGAPFEEAFF.

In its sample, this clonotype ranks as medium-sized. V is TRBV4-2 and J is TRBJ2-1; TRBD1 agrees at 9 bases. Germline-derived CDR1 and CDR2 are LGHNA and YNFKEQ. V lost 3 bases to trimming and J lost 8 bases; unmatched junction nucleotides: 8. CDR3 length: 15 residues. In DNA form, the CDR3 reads TGTGCCAGCAGCCATACGGGACAGGGCTCTGATGAGCAGTTCTTC. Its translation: CASSHTGQGSDEQFF.

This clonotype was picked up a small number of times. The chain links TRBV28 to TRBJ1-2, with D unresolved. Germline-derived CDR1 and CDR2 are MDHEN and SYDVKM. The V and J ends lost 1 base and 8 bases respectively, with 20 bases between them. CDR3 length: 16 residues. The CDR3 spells CASSLSAGLLVRGYTF. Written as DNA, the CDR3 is TGTGCCAGCAGTTTATCTGCGGGCTTGCTGGTACGGGGCTACACCTTC.

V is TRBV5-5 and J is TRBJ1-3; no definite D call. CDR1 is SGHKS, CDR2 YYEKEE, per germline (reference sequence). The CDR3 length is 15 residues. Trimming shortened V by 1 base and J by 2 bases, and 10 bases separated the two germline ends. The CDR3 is CASSLYGSPGNTIYF. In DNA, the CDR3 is TGTGCCAGCAGCTTGTACGGGAGCCCTGGAAACACCATATATTTT.

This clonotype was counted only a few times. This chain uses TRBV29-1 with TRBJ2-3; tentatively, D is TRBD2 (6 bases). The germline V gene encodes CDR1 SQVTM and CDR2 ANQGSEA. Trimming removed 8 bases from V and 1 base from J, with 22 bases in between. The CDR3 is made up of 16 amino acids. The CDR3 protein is CSSAGSPAVGTDTQYF. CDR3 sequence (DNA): TGCAGCTCCGCCGGGAGCCCGGCAGTTGGCACAGATACGCAGTATTTT.

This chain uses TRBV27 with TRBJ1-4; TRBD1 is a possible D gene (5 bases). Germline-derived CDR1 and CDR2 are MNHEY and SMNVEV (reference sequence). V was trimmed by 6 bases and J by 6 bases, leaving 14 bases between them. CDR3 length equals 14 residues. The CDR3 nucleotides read TGTGCCAGCAGACCCCTGCTCAGGGATGAAAAACTGTTTTTT. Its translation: CASRPLLRDEKLFF.

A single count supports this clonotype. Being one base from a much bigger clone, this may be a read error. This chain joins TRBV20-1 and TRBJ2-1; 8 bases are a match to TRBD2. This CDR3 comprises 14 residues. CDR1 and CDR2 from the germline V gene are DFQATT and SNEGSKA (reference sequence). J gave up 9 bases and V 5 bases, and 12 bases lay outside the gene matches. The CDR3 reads CSASTSVRGGEQFF. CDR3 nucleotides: TGCAGTGCTTCGACTAGCGTAAGAGGTGGTGAGCAGTTCTTC.

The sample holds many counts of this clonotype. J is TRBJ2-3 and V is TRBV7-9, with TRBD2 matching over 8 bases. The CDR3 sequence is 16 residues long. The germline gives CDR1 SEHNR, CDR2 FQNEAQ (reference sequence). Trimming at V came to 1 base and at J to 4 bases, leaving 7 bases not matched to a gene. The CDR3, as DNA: TGTGCCAGCAGCTTAGGGTCGAGCGGGAGTCCAGATACGCAGTATTTT. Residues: CASSLGSSGSPDTQYF.

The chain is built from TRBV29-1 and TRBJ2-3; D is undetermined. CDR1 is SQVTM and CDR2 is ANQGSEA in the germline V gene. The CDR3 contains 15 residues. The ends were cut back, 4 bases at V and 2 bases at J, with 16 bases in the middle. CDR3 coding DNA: TGCAGCGTTGTCCCCGGGTCTGCCCCCACAGATACGCAGTATTTT. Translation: CSVVPGSAPTDTQYF.

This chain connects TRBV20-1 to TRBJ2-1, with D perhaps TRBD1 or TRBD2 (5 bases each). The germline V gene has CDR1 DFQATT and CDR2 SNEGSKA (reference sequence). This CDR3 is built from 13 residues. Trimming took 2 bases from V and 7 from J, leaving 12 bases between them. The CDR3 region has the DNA TGCAGTGCTAGATCGGGACCGGGGAATGAGCAGTTCTTC. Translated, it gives CSARSGPGNEQFF.

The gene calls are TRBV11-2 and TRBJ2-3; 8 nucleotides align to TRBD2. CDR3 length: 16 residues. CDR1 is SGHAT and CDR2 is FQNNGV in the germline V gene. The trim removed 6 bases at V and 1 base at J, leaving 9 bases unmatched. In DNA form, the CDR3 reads TGTGCCAGCAGGGCAAGCGGGAGTTGGGGCACAGATACGCAGTATTTT. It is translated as CASRASGSWGTDTQYF.

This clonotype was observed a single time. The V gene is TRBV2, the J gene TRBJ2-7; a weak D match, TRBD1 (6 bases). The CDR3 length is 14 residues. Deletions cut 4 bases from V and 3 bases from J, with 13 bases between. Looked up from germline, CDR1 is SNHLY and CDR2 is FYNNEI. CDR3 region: CASSARGGDYEQYF. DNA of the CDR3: TGTGCCAGCAGTGCCCGAGGGGGAGACTACGAGCAGTACTTC.

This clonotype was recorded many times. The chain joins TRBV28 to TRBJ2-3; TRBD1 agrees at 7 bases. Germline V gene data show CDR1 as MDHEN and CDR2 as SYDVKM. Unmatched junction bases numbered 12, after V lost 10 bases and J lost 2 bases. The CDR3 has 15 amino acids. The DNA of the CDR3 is TGTGCCATTTTGCCGGGACAGATAGCCACAGATACGCAGTATTTT. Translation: CAILPGQIATDTQYF.

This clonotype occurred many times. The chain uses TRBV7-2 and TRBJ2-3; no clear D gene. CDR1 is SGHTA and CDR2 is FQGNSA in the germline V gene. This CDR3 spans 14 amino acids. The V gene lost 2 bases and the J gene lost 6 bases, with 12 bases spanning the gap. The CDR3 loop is CASSLRYTQDTQYF. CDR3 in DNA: TGTGCCAGCAGCTTACGTTATACTCAGGATACGCAGTATTTT.